What follows describes a single T cell receptor (beta chain). This clonotype was observed a handful of times. Its antigen is not yet known. It has no much larger one-base neighbor in the sample; base qualities were not kept. Only healthy Caucasian donors were included. The twin cohort comprised three pairs of female monozygotic twins, all aged roughly 18 to 30 years. Positive isolation kits from Invitrogen were used to isolate CD4+ and CD8+ T cell populations. The sample belongs to a study of identical twins (dated by TCRdb to 2015 to 2016). Notes on the research overall: The study deep-sequenced TCR alpha and beta repertoires from monozygotic twins, unrelated adults of various ages and cord blood to test whether fetal clonotypes persist. To rule out contamination, the twin experiments were replicated at different times with different library preparation protocols. Study-wide findings and limitations: Because the same donors could not be followed over many years, the conclusions relied on cross-sectional statistical analysis. Compared with coincidental sharing between unrelated individuals, out-of-frame TCR alpha sequences shared between twins had an excess of sequences with low generation probability. Invariant T cells such as MAIT and iNKT could partly confound zero-insertion analyses, although diverse VJ usage argued against such confounding for most clonotypes. The excess sharing between twins in beta out-of-frame sequences was weaker because fewer shared sequences reduced the signal-to-noise ratio. Out-of-frame TCR alpha sharing in monozygotic twins was systematically underestimated by recombination models, whereas sharing between unrelated individuals was in agreement with the recombination models. Abundant cord blood beta clonotypes had fewer insertions, young adult naive repertoires showed a similar but weaker trend, and memory repertoires showed no such trend.

There are 16 amino acids in the CDR3, from cysteine to phenylalanine inclusive. The entry retains the CDR3 DNA only, 48 bases that are in frame from base 1. V was cut back by 1 base and J by 7 bases, leaving a gap of 20 bases between them. Reading the germline V gene (reference sequence) gives CDR1 DFQATT and CDR2 SNEGSKA. The library came from 5' RACE. The sequencer was an Illumina HiSeq 2000. Template switching added a universal primer binding site, and the final cDNA carried a unique molecular identifier that allowed TCR cDNA molecules to be counted accurately. Specific primers in the conserved constant-segment region were used to synthesize first-strand cDNA for the TCR alpha and beta chains. To control for contamination, every cDNA library was double barcoded, receiving both a SMART-Mk sample barcode and Illumina barcodes. Two successive PCR steps introduced TruSeq adapter sequences along with Illumina sample barcodes. The TCR alpha and beta cDNA libraries were sequenced on the Illumina HiSeq platform using custom primers. In the authors' own workflow: MiGEC processed the raw reads to extract unique molecular identifiers, while MiXCR was used to determine the CDR3 positions. For each individual, recombination models were inferred using an EM algorithm with the repgenHMM and IGoR tools. The analysis of shared clonotypes was done with the tcR package in R, with sharing normalized by the product of cloneset sizes. To study raw recombination free of thymic and clonal selection effects, out-of-frame nonproductive sequences were analyzed. Through fastp at Q25 and MiXCR, TCRdb rebuilt clones from the public reads, retaining in-frame beta chains. For every CDR3 protein sequence, its rows merge into one entry that carries the most common genes and DNA. These V and J calls are TCRdb output, not the study's own analysis. The sample profile shows 250,000 to 300,000 distinct CDR3 sequences; nearly 9.5% of them were found once. Roughly 7% of the sample comes from the top ten.

These same records also appear under a second study, on yellow fever vaccine responses in identical twins. The second study's paper adds: The T cell response to vaccination in identical twins was reported by the authors to appear partly convergent and partly personalized. The study precisely tracked vaccine-responding T cell clones in identical twins.

The sequencing input was CD8+ T cells sorted from blood. The chain couples TRBV20-1 to TRBJ2-1; no D gene is confidently identified. This sequence was found in a woman between 18 and 30 years old in good health. The nucleotide sequence is TGCAGTGCTAGAGTGGTGGAGTCAGTCTGGAATAATGAGCAGTTCTTC. It codes for CSARVVESVWNNEQFF.